The rows below give T cell receptor beta chains drawn from one sample of a study of human T cells and chemical hapten exposure. TCRdb redid the calling of the RACE reads with MiXCR, one entry per CDR3 protein. Among under 450,000 distinct CDR3 sequences listed, roughly 4.8% were seen once. The sample was whole blood, taken in connection with sensitization to the hapten diphenylcyclopropenone (DPC). All receptors derive from a woman between 50 and 59 years old with alopecia areata. Some clones in this sample may be carry-over from other donors' samples. The CDR3 runs from the conserved cysteine through the conserved F or W.

CDR3 protein	V gene	J gene
CASSYREKSYGYTF	TRBV2	TRBJ1-2
CASSLILAGDTGELFF	TRBV7-9	TRBJ2-2
CASSEPGYRETQYF	TRBV25-1	TRBJ2-5
CASSPWDRGSNYGYTF	TRBV14	TRBJ1-2
CASGSEGAYGYTF	TRBV28	TRBJ1-2
CASNEDTDTQYF	TRBV5-1	TRBJ2-3
CASSSLTGEYGYTF	TRBV6-5	TRBJ1-2
CASSSGTGASQPQHF	TRBV12-3/TRBV12-4	TRBJ1-5
CATSSPILSNQPQHF	TRBV15	TRBJ1-5
CSAPGQDVNYGYTF	TRBV20-1	TRBJ1-2
CASSSPHRGRGTEAFF	TRBV27	TRBJ1-1
CASSPDAGEQYF	TRBV27	TRBJ2-7
CASRGTAEQYF	TRBV3-1	TRBJ2-7
CASSPTPIIRGYTF	TRBV4-1	TRBJ1-2
CASSETGVYEQFF	TRBV7-2	TRBJ2-1
CSARKGQGGQPQHF	TRBV20-1	TRBJ1-5
CSARTGPYEQYF	TRBV20-1	TRBJ2-7
CSVEGRENTGELFF	TRBV29-1	TRBJ2-2
CASSLGTRFSSTDTQYF	TRBV12-3/TRBV12-4	TRBJ2-3
CSATRSGGLYGYTF	TRBV20-1	TRBJ1-2
CASSVAREAGANVLTF	TRBV9	TRBJ2-6
CATSREGTGYEQYF	TRBV15	TRBJ2-7
CASSLSGGSWNIQYF	TRBV27	TRBJ2-4
CASSYVLATGELFF	TRBV6-6	TRBJ2-2
CASHHAGGGDTQYF	TRBV3-1	TRBJ2-3
CASSWEETQYF	TRBV5-1	TRBJ2-5
CSATPIRGGTDTQYF	TRBV20-1	TRBJ2-3
CSARAVDRADYEQYF	TRBV20-1	TRBJ2-7
CASSEAGDTQYF	TRBV6-1	TRBJ2-3
CASSSNSLYGYTF	TRBV12-3/TRBV12-4	TRBJ1-2
CASSSYRDRGYEQYF	TRBV7-8	TRBJ2-7
CASSEVQGANQPQHF	TRBV2	TRBJ1-5
CASSLATTRGPYEQYF	TRBV7-2	TRBJ2-7
CASRTGLEETQYF	TRBV27	TRBJ2-5
CSAGNSGAGNTEAFF	TRBV20-1	TRBJ1-1
CASSEVDSEEAFF	TRBV6-1	TRBJ1-1
CASSSLSQGSHSPLHF	TRBV7-6	TRBJ1-6